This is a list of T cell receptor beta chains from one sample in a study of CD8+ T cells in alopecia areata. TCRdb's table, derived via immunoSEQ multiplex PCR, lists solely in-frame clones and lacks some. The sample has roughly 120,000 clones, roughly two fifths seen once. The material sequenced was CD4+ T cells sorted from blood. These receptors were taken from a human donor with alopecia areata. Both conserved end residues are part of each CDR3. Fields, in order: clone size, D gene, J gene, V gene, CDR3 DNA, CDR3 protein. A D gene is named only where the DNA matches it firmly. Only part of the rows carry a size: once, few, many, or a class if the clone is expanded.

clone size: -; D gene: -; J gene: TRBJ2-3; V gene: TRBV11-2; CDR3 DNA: TGTGCCAGCAGCCGGACGGCGAGCACAGATACGCAGTATTTT; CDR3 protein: CASSRTASTDTQYF
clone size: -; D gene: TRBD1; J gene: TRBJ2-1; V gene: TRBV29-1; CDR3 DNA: TGCAGCGTCCAAGCGGACAGGGGAGCCTACAATGAGCAGTTCTTC; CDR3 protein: CSVQADRGAYNEQFF
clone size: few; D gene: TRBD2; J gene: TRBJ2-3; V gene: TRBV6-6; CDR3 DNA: TGTGCCAGCAGTCAGGCGGGAGGACGAAATACGCAGTATTTT; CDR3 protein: CASSQAGGRNTQYF
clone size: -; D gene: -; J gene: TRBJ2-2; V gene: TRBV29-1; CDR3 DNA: TGCAGCGTTGAAGATCGGGCAGTGAACACCGGGGAGCTGTTTTTT; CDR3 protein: CSVEDRAVNTGELFF
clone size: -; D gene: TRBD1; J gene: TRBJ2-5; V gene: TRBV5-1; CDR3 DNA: TGCGCCAGCAGCTTGGGGACACAGGGGGTCCGAGAGACCCAGTACTTC; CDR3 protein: CASSLGTQGVRETQYF
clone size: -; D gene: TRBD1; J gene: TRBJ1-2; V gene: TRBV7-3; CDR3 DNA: TGTGCCAGCAGACGAACAGGGGGCGCGCTATTTAACTATGGCTACACCTTC; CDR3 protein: CASRRTGGALFNYGYTF
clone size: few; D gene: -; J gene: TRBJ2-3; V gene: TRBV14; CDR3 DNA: TGTGCCAGCAGCCAAGACCGGAGGGATACGCAGTATTTT; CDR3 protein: CASSQDRRDTQYF
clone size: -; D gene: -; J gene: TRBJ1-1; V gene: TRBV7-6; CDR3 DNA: TGTGCCAGCAGCGAGCCCATGGGAGCCCTGAACACTGAAGCTTTCTTT; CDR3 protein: CASSEPMGALNTEAFF
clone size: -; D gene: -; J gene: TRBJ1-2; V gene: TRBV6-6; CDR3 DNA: TGTGCCAGCAGGCGGGACGCTATGGGCTACACCTTC; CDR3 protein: CASRRDAMGYTF
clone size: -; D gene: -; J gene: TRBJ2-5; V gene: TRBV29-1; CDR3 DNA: TGCAGCGTTGTCCGCCAGGGACTTCAAGAGACCCAGTACTTC; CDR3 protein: CSVVRQGLQETQYF
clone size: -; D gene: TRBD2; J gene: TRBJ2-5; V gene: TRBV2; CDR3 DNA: TGTGCCAGCAGTGCCTCATCGACTAGCCGAGAGACCCAGTACTTC; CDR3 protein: CASSASSTSRETQYF
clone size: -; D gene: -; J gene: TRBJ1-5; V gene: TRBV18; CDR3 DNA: TGTGCCAGCTCACCAGGGCTTGGCAATCAGCCCCAGCATTTT; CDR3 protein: CASSPGLGNQPQHF
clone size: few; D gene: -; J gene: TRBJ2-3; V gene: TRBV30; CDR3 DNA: TGTGCCTGGAGTGTAGCGGCGGCCCCTCAGTATTTT; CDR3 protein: CAWSVAAAPQYF
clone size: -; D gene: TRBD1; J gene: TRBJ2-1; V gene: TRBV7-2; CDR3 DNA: TGTGCCAGCAGCCCCAGGACAGGGGGTCAGTTCTTC; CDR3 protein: CASSPRTGGQFF
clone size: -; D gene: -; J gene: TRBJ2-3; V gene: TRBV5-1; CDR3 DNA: TGCGCCAGCAGCTTGGTCGGGGTGGGGACGGATACGCAGTATTTT; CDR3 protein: CASSLVGVGTDTQYF
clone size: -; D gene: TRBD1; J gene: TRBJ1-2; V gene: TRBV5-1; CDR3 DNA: TGCGCCAGCAGCTCCGGACAGGCGCTGTCTGGCTACACCTTC; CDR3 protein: CASSSGQALSGYTF
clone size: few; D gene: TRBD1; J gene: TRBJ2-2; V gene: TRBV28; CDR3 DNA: TGTGCCAGCAGTACGACAGGGGGCTACACCGGGGAGCTGTTTTTT; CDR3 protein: CASSTTGGYTGELFF
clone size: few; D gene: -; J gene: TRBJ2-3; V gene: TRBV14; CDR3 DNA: TGTGCCAGCAGCCCGCTTGAAAGCGTCACGCAGTATTTT; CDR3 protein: CASSPLESVTQYF
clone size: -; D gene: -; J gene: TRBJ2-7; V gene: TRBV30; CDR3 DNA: TGTGCCTGGAGTTTCCGGGTCGAGCAGTACTTC; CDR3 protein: CAWSFRVEQYF
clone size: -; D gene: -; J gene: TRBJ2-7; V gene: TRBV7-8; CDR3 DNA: TGTGCCAGCAGCGGACAGCTCCAGGGGCAGTACTTC; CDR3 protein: CASSGQLQGQYF
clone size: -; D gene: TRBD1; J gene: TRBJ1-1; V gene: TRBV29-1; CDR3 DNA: TGCAGCGTTTGTAACAGGGGTGGCACTGAAGCTTTCTTT; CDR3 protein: CSVCNRGGTEAFF
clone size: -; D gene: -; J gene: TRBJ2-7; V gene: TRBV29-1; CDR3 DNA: TGCAGCGTTGGCCGTTCGGGGGCCGAGCAGTACTTC; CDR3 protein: CSVGRSGAEQYF
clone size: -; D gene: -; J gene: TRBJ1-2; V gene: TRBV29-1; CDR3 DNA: TGCAGCGTTGGGCGGAACAAATTCAACTATGGCTACACCTTC; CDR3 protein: CSVGRNKFNYGYTF
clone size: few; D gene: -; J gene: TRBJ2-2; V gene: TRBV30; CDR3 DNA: TGTGCCTGGAGTGTAGGGGTGCGGAGGAACACCGGGGAGCTGTTTTTT; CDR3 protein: CAWSVGVRRNTGELFF
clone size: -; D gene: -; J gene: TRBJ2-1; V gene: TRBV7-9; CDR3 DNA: TGTGCCAGCAGCTTAGGCCGGACAGTCTACAATGAGCAGTTCTTC; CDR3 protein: CASSLGRTVYNEQFF
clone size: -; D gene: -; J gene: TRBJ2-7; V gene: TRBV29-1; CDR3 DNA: TGCAGCGTTGTGGAGTTTTCCGGAGGGCCCTACGAGCAGTACTTC; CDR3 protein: CSVVEFSGGPYEQYF
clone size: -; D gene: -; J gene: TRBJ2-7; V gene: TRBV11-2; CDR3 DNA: TGTGCCAGCAGCTTAGTTGGAGTGCAGTACTTC; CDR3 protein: CASSLVGVQYF
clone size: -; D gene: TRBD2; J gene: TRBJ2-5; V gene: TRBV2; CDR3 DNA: TGTGCCAGCGGGGGGCAAGGACTAGCAAGAGAGACCCAGTACTTC; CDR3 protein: CASGGQGLARETQYF
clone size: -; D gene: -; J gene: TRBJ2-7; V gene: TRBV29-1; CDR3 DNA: TGCAGCGTTGTACGAGGAAGCGGCCGGAGCTCCTACGAGCAGTACTTC; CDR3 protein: CSVVRGSGRSSYEQYF
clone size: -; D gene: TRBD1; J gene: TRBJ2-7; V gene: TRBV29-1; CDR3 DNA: TGCAGCGTGTGGGACAGCTATACCTACGAGCAGTACTTC; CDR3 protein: CSVWDSYTYEQYF
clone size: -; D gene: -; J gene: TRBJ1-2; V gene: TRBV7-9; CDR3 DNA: TGTGCCAGCAGCTTGGGGGTTAACTATGGCTACACCTTC; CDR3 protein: CASSLGVNYGYTF
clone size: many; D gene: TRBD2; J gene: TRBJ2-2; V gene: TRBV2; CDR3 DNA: TGTGCCAGCAGTATCCTTGGACTAGCGGTCACCGGGGAGCTGTTTTTT; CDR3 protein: CASSILGLAVTGELFF
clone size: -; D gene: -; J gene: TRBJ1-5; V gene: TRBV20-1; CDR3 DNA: TGCAGTGCCGGGGAACCCAGCCCCCAGCATTTT; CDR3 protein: CSAGEPSPQHF
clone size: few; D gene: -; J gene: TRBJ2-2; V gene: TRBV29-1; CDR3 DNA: TGCAGCGTTCAACGGGGTACGAACACCGGGGAGCTGTTTTTT; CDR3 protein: CSVQRGTNTGELFF
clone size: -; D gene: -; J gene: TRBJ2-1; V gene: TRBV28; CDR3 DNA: TGTGCCAGCAGTCCCCCGGACCGACTCAATGAGCAGTTCTTC; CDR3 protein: CASSPPDRLNEQFF
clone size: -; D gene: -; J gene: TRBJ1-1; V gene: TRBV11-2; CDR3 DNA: TGTGCCAGCAGCCTTGGCACCGCCCTGTATGGGTACACTGAAGCTTTCTTT; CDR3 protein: CASSLGTALYGYTEAFF
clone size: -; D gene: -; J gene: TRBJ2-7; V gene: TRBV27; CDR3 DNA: TGTGCCAGCAGTTACGGGACATACTCCTACGAGCAGTACTTC; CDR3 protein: CASSYGTYSYEQYF
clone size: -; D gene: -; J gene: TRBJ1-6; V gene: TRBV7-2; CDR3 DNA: TGTGCCAGCACCCCCGCCCGGGCTTCACCCCTCCACTTT; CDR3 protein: CASTPARASPLHF
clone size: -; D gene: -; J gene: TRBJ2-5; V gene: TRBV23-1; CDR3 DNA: TGCGCCAGCAGTCAACCCTTGGCGGAGACCCAGTACTTC; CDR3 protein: CASSQPLAETQYF